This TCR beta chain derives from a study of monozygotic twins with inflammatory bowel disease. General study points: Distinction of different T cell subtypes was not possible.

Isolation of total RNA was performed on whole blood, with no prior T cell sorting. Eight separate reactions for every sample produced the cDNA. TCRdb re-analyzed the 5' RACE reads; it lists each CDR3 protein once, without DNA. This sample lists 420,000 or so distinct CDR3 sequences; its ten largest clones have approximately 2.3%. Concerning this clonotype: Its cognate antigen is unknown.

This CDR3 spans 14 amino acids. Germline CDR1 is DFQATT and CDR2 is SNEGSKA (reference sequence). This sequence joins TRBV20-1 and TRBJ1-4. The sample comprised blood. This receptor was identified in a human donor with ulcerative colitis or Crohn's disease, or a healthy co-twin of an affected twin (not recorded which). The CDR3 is CSARGLAANEKLFF.